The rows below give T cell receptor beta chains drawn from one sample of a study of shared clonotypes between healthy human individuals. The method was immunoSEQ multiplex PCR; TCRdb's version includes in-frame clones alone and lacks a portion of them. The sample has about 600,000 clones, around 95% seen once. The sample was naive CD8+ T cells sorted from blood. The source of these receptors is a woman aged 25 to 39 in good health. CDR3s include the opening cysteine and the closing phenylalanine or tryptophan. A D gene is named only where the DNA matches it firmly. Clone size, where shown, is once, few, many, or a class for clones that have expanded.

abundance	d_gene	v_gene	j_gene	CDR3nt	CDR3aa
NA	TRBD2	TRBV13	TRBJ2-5	TGTGCCAGCAGCTTTGCTAGCGGGAGGGGAGAGACCCAGTACTTC	CASSFASGRGETQYF
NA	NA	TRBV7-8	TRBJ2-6	TGTGCCAGCAGCTTAGTTGCGGGTTCCGGGGCCAACGTCCTGACTTTC	CASSLVAGSGANVLTF
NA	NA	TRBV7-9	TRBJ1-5	TGTGCCAGCAGCGACGGGGACAGCAATCAGCCCCAGCATTTT	CASSDGDSNQPQHF
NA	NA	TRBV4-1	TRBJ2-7	TGCGCCAGCAGCCTTACATCGTCCTACGAGCAGTACTTC	CASSLTSSYEQYF
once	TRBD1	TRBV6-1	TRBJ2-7	TGTGCCAGCAGTTCCGCCGGGACAGAGTACGAGCAGTACTTC	CASSSAGTEYEQYF
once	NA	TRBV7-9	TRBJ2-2	TGTGCCAGCAGTACCCGGGGCGGGGAGCTGTTTTTT	CASSTRGGELFF
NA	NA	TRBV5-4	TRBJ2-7	TGTGCCAGCAGCGACTCGGGACACTCCTACGAGCAGTACTTC	CASSDSGHSYEQYF
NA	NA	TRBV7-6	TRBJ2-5	TGTGCCAGCAGCTTGGGCTGGTCTCAGGAGACCCAGTACTTC	CASSLGWSQETQYF
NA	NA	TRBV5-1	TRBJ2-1	TGCGCCAGCAGCTCGACTAGGATCTACAATGAGCAGTTCTTC	CASSSTRIYNEQFF
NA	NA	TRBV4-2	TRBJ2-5	TGTGCCAGCAGCCAAGAATGGGGGGAAGGGGGCCAGTACTTC	CASSQEWGEGGQYF
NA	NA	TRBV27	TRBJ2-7	TGTGCCAGCAGCCCCGGGACACTAAACGAGCAGTACTTC	CASSPGTLNEQYF
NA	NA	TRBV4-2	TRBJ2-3	TGTGCCAGCAGCCAAGATTATCGGCTGGACACAGATACGCAGTATTTT	CASSQDYRLDTDTQYF